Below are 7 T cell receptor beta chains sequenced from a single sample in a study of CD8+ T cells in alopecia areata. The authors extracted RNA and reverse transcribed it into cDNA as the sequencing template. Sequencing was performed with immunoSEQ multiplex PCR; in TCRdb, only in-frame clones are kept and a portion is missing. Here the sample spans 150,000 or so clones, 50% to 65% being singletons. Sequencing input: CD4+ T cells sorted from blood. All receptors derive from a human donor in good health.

The CDR3 loop is CASSLASLAGGETQYF. In DNA form, the CDR3 reads TGTGCCAGCAGCTTAGCGTCCCTAGCGGGAGGAGAGACCCAGTACTTC. This rearrangement joins TRBV7-2 to TRBJ2-5; TRBD2 agrees at 11 bases. Germline CDR1 reads SGHTA; CDR2 reads FQGNSA. This CDR3 has 16 residues. J gave up 4 bases and V 0 bases, and 4 bases lay outside the gene matches.

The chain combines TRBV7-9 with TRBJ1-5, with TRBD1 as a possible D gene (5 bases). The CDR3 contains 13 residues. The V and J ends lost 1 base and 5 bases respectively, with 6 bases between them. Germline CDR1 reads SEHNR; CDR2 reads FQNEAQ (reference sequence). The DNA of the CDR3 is TGTGCCAGCAGCTTAGAGGGACATCAGCCCCAGCATTTT. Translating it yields CASSLEGHQPQHF.

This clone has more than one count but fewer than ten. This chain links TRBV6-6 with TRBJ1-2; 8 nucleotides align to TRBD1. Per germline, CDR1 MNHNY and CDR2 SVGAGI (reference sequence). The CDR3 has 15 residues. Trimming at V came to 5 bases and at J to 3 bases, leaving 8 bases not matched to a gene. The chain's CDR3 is CASSGDRPPDYGYTF. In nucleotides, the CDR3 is TGTGCCAGCAGTGGGGACAGGCCCCCGGACTATGGCTACACCTTC.

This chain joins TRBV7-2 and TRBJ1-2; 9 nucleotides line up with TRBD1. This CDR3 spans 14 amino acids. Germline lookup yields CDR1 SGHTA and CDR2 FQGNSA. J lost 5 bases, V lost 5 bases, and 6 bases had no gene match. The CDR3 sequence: CASSRYGQGYGYTF. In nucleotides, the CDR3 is TGTGCCAGCAGCCGCTATGGACAGGGGTATGGCTACACCTTC.

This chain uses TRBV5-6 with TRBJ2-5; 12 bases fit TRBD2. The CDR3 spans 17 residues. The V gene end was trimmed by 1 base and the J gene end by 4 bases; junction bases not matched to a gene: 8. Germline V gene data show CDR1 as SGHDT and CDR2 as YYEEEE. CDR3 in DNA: TGTGCCAGCAGCTTGAGGCCGACTAGCGGGAGTGGAGAGACCCAGTACTTC. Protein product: CASSLRPTSGSGETQYF.

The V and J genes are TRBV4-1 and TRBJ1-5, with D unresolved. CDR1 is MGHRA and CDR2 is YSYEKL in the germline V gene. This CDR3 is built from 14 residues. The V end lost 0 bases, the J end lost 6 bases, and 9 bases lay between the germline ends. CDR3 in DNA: TGCGCCAGCAGCCAAGATCTCGTATCTCAGCCCCAGCATTTT. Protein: CASSQDLVSQPQHF.

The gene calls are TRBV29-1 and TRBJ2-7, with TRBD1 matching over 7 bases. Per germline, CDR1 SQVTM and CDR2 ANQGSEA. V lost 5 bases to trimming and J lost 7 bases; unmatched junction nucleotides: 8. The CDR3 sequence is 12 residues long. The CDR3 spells CSVYRQGYEQYF. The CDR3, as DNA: TGCAGCGTTTACAGACAGGGTTATGAGCAGTACTTC.